This entry lists 27 T cell receptor beta chains sequenced from one sample in a study of T-cell memory formation after mild COVID-19. Via MiXCR, TCRdb re-called the 5' RACE reads, giving one row per CDR3 protein. The repertoire holds 200,000 to 250,000 distinct CDR3 sequences, with 8.5% to 9.5% as singletons. Sequencing input: PBMCs or a T cell subset sorted from them (not recorded which). These receptors were collected from a young man who had mild COVID-19 (a few samples of this study predate the infection). Cell type and time point are not known.

J is TRBJ2-3 and V is TRBV6-6; D ambiguous. Germline CDR1 and CDR2: MNHNY and SVGAGI (reference sequence). V was pared by 8 bases and J by 0 bases, with 12 bases between. The CDR3 has 14 amino acids. The CDR3 DNA reads as TGTGCCAGCGTTAACGGTCCTAGCACAGATACGCAGTATTTT. Translating it yields CASVNGPSTDTQYF.

In this sample, this clonotype turned up many times. The chain carries TRBV7-3 and TRBJ2-1, with unresolved D. CDR1 is SGHTA, CDR2 FQGTGA, per germline. The V and J ends lost 5 bases and 4 bases respectively, with 9 bases between them. The CDR3 covers 13 residues. The CDR3 DNA sequence: TGTGCCAGCAGCGCAACAGAATACAATGAGCAGTTCTTC. This sequence encodes CASSATEYNEQFF.

V gene TRBV7-8 combines with J gene TRBJ1-5; D might be TRBD1 (6 bases). Per germline, CDR1 SGHVS and CDR2 FQNEAQ. The V and J ends lost 7 bases and 0 bases respectively, with 10 bases between them. The CDR3 consists of 14 residues. The CDR3 coding sequence is TGTGCCAGCACCCTGGACAGTAGCAATCAGCCCCAGCATTTT. Translated, it gives CASTLDSSNQPQHF. The full variable domain, completed using reference TRBV7-8 and TRBJ1-5, is GAGVSQSPRYKVAKRGQDVALRCDPISGHVSLFWYQQALGQGPEFLTYFQNEAQLDKSGLPSDRFFAERPEGSVSTLKIQRTQQEDSAVYLCASTLDSSNQPQHFGDGTRLSIL.

J is TRBJ1-2 and V is TRBV7-2, with 8 nucleotides matching TRBD1. Trimming removed 5 bases from V and 7 bases from J; junction bases left unmatched: 15. CDR1 and CDR2 (germline): SGHTA, FQGNSA. This CDR3 has 16 residues. The CDR3 region is CASSAAGQANRRGYTF. In DNA form, the CDR3 reads TGTGCCAGCAGCGCCGCGGGACAGGCGAATCGGCGTGGCTACACCTTC.

This clonotype was recorded a few times. This chain connects TRBV5-1 to TRBJ2-3, with 11 positions matching TRBD2. CDR3 length: 16 amino acids. Trimming removed 2 bases from V and 2 bases from J; junction bases left unmatched: 4. Per germline, CDR1 SGHRS and CDR2 YFSETQ. The CDR3 nucleotides read TGCGCCAGCAGCTTCGGGACTAGCGGATCCACAGATACGCAGTATTTT. Translated, it gives CASSFGTSGSTDTQYF. Drawing the rest from reference TRBV5-1 and TRBJ2-3, the complete variable domain is KAGVTQTPRYLIKTRGQQVTLSCSPISGHRSVSWYQQTPGQGLQFLFEYFSETQRNKGNFPGRFSGRQFSNSRSEMNVSTLELGDSALYLCASSFGTSGSTDTQYFGPGTRLTVL.

This clonotype was seen a few times. This chain connects TRBV30 to TRBJ2-1; D uncertain. The length of the CDR3 is 12 residues. Germline assignment: CDR1 GTSNPN and CDR2 SVGIG (reference sequence). Between the trimmed V and J ends, which lost 3 bases and 5 bases, there was a span of 8 bases. The CDR3 DNA sequence: TGTGCCTGGAGCCGGCCGGACAATGAGCAGTTCTTC. It encodes CAWSRPDNEQFF. The full variable domain, with the rest looked up from reference TRBV30 and TRBJ2-1, is SQTIHQWPATLVQPVGSPLSLECTVEGTSNPNLYWYRQAAGRGLQLLFYSVGIGQISSEVPQNLSASRPQDRQFILSSKKLLLSDSGFYLCAWSRPDNEQFFGPGTRLTVL.

In this sample, this clonotype turned up a few times. V is TRBV4-1 and J is TRBJ2-3, with D possibly TRBD1 on 6 matching bases. In germline, CDR1 is MGHRA, CDR2 YSYEKL. This CDR3 has 15 amino acids. Trimming left V 3 bases short and J 6 bases short, with 16 bases between. CDR3 protein: CASSHLQGQRDTQYF. For the CDR3, the DNA is TGCGCCAGCAGCCACTTACAGGGCCAACGGGATACGCAGTATTTT.

This clonotype was detected many times. The V gene is TRBV6-2 or TRBV6-3, the J gene TRBJ2-7, with 7 bases aligning to TRBD1. The CDR3 consists of 12 residues. With V trimmed by 10 bases and J by 6 bases, 9 bases remained unmatched. From germline, CDR1 is MNHEY and CDR2 SVGEGT. DNA for the CDR3: TGTGCCACCCAGGAGGCAGGGGGCGAGCAGTACGTC. Translating it yields CATQEAGGEQYV.

The sample holds a few counts of this clonotype. V gene TRBV7-3 combines with J gene TRBJ2-1; the D gene is possibly TRBD1 (6 bases). Trimming left V 5 bases short and J 0 bases short, with 14 bases between. The CDR3 has 16 residues. The germline gives CDR1 SGHTA, CDR2 FQGTGA. The CDR3 sequence is CASSKDSSSSYNEQFF. CDR3 in DNA: TGTGCCAGCAGCAAGGACAGCTCAAGCTCCTACAATGAGCAGTTCTTC.

This clonotype occurred many times. The chain has TRBV5-1 and TRBJ1-1; D gene ambiguous. The V end was cut by 3 bases, the J end by 0 bases, with 15 bases between. CDR1 SGHRS and CDR2 YFSETQ come from the germline V gene. This CDR3 has 16 residues. This CDR3 is CASSSSFSRMNTEAFF. The CDR3 DNA reads TGCGCCAGCAGCTCCTCGTTTAGCCGGATGAACACTGAAGCTTTCTTT.

This clonotype was detected a few times. This rearrangement joins TRBV11-2 to TRBJ2-2; the D gene could be TRBD1 or TRBD2 (5 bases each). V was cut by 5 bases and J by 2 bases, with 12 bases left in between. The CDR3 length is 15 residues. CDR1 and CDR2 from the germline V gene are SGHAT and FQNNGV. The CDR3 coding sequence is TGTGCCAGCAGCGGGAAGGGACCCAACACCGGGGAGCTGTTTTTT. Translation: CASSGKGPNTGELFF.

This clonotype was seen more than once but under ten times. The CDR3 coding sequence is TGCAGTGCTAGAGAGACTAGCGGGGTGTACGAGCAGTACTTC. Translation gives CSARETSGVYEQYF. The J gene is TRBJ2-7, the V gene TRBV20-1, with 11 bases identical to TRBD2. This CDR3 region has 14 residues. CDR1 DFQATT and CDR2 SNEGSKA come from the germline V gene (reference sequence). V gave up 0 bases and J gave up 4 bases; unmatched junction bases: 2.

This clonotype was counted a few times. V usage is TRBV28 and J usage is TRBJ2-5; a possible D gene is TRBD1 (6 bases). Germline loops: CDR1 MDHEN, CDR2 SYDVKM. Trimming removed 6 bases at V and 5 bases at J, with 16 bases between. The CDR3 consists of 14 residues. The CDR3 is CASRKQQGSETQYF. The CDR3 coding sequence is TGTGCCAGCAGGAAACAACAGGGATCGGAGACCCAGTACTTC.

The rearrangement joins TRBV12-3 or TRBV12-4 to TRBJ2-3, with D tentatively TRBD1 (6 bases). Trimming pared 6 bases from V and 1 base from J, leaving 14 bases between. The CDR3 is made up of 15 amino acids. The CDR3 DNA is TGTGCCAGCAGGTCTACAGGGTTGGGCACAGATACGCAGTATTTT. It codes for CASRSTGLGTDTQYF.

In its sample, this clonotype was seen a few times. This chain joins TRBV2 and TRBJ2-6; 7 bases fit TRBD1. The CDR3 loop spans 17 amino acids. Looked up from germline, CDR1 is SNHLY and CDR2 is FYNNEI. The V and J ends lost 5 bases and 0 bases, in that order; junction bases with no gene match: 7. CDR3 residues: CASSHTGQASGANVLTF. In DNA form, the CDR3 reads TGTGCCAGCAGTCACACTGGACAGGCCTCTGGGGCCAACGTCCTGACTTTC.

Turning to this clonotype: Since a much larger clone is just one base distant, this may be a read error. The chain couples TRBV3-1 to TRBJ1-3; D unclear. Germline CDR1 LGHDT, CDR2 YNNKEL (reference sequence). CDR3 length: 16 amino acids. The ends were cut back, 5 bases at V and 3 bases at J, with 17 bases in the middle. CDR3 in DNA: TGTGCCAGCAGCGGGTACGGCAGGTGCGTTGGAAACACCATATATTTT. Amino acid sequence: CASSGYGRCVGNTIYF.

In this sample, this clonotype turned up a few times. The chain joins TRBV28 to TRBJ1-5; possible D gene TRBD1, 6 bases. CDR1 is MDHEN and CDR2 is SYDVKM in the germline V gene. The CDR3 is 16 amino acids. Trimming took 4 bases from V and 4 from J, leaving 17 bases between them. CDR3: CASSWGRWDTNQPQHF. DNA for the CDR3: TGTGCCAGCAGTTGGGGCCGGTGGGACACAAATCAGCCCCAGCATTTT.

This clonotype was counted a few times. The chain links TRBV6-1 to TRBJ2-2; the match to TRBD2 covers 9 bases. The CDR3 sequence is 15 residues long. V trimming: 6 bases; J trimming: 4 bases; junction bases outside the gene matches: 6. Germline V gene lookup returns CDR1 MNHNS and CDR2 SASEGT. For the CDR3, the DNA is TGTGCCAGCAGAGAGCGGGGGGAGTTCACCGGGGAGCTGTTTTTT. Translating it yields CASRERGEFTGELFF.

The V call is TRBV10-3, the J call TRBJ1-2; D is unresolved. V shed 0 bases and J shed 5 bases, with 16 bases lying between them. The CDR3 sequence is 16 residues long. Germline V CDR1 and CDR2: ENHRY, SYGVKD. Here the CDR3 reads CAISESPAGVEYGYTF. CDR3 nucleotides: TGTGCCATCAGTGAGTCCCCGGCAGGCGTGGAGTATGGCTACACCTTC.

This clonotype showed up just a few times. This chain uses TRBV6-2 or TRBV6-3 with TRBJ2-2; no clear D gene. Germline V gives CDR1 MNHEY, CDR2 SVGEGT. This CDR3 has 13 amino acids. Trimming took 2 bases from V and 6 from J, leaving 7 bases between them. In nucleotides, the CDR3 is TGTGCCAGCAGTTACATCCAGTCCGGGGAGCTGTTTTTT. Its protein product is CASSYIQSGELFF.

This clonotype has ten or more counts. The V and J genes are TRBV4-1 and TRBJ2-7; D perhaps matches TRBD1 (6 bases). Germline V CDR1 and CDR2: MGHRA, YSYEKL. Trimming left V 0 bases short and J 7 bases short, with 16 bases between. The CDR3 runs to 15 residues. Written as DNA, the CDR3 is TGCGCCAGCAGCCAAGAGGGTGGCAGGGGTGGTGAGCAGTACGTC. Translation gives CASSQEGGRGGEQYV.

This clonotype was seen a few times. V is TRBV7-2 and J is TRBJ2-7; D possibly corresponds to TRBD2 (5 bases). In germline, CDR1 is SGHTA, CDR2 FQGNSA. The germline V and J ends were trimmed by 1 base and 5 bases, with 15 bases remaining between them. The CDR3 loop spans 15 amino acids. CDR3 residues: CASSLVGEVVDEQYF. DNA of the CDR3: TGTGCCAGCAGCTTAGTGGGAGAGGTCGTTGACGAGCAGTACTTC. Full variable domain (outside the CDR3, taken from reference TRBV7-2 and TRBJ2-7): GAGVSQSPSNKVTEKGKDVELRCDPISGHTALYWYRQSLGQGLEFLIYFQGNSAPDKSGLPSDRFSAERTGGSVSTLTIQRTQQEDSAVYLCASSLVGEVVDEQYFGPGTRLTVT.

In this sample, this clonotype turned up many times. The V gene is TRBV6-5, the J gene TRBJ1-2; TRBD1 is a possible D gene (5 bases). Germline assignment: CDR1 MNHEY and CDR2 SVGAGI. CDR3 length: 14 residues. The V end lost 5 bases, the J end lost 2 bases, and 12 bases lay between the germline ends. CDR3 DNA sequence: TGTGCCAGCAGTCGTTCGACAGCCAACTATGGCTACACCTTC. Residues: CASSRSTANYGYTF.

A few counts support this clonotype. The chain is built from TRBV10-3 and TRBJ2-3; 11 bases line up with TRBD2. Germline V CDR1 and CDR2: ENHRY, SYGVKD. The ends lost 4 bases at V and 0 bases at J; junction bases unmatched: 0. This CDR3 is built from 15 residues. The CDR3 DNA follows: TGTGCCATCAGTGGGACTAGCGGGAGCACAGATACGCAGTATTTT. It is translated as CAISGTSGSTDTQYF.

This clonotype was counted a few times. The rearrangement joins TRBV6-2 or TRBV6-3 to TRBJ2-1, with 15 bases fitting TRBD2. The CDR3 is 16 residues long. CDR1 is MNHEY, CDR2 SVGEGT, per germline. With V trimmed by 6 bases and J by 7 bases, 7 bases remained unmatched. In DNA form, the CDR3 reads TGTGCCAGCAGCCCCTTGGGACTAGCGGGGGGTAATGAGCAGTTCTTC. Translation: CASSPLGLAGGNEQFF.

This clonotype has a handful of counts. The chain combines TRBV5-8 with TRBJ2-7; a possible D gene is TRBD1 (5 bases). Germline assignment: CDR1 SGHTS and CDR2 YDEGEE. This CDR3 is 14 amino acids long. The germline V and J ends were trimmed by 3 bases and 2 bases, with 12 bases remaining between them. The CDR3 region has the DNA TGTGCCAGCAGCTCGCAGGGTTGGACCTACGAGCAGTACGTC. It yields the protein CASSSQGWTYEQYV.

This clonotype turned up a few times. V is TRBV12-3 or TRBV12-4 and J is TRBJ2-1; a possible D gene is TRBD2 (6 bases). This CDR3 region has 13 residues. The germline V and J ends were trimmed by 4 bases and 14 bases, with 18 bases remaining between them. DNA for the CDR3: TGTGCCAGCAGTTCCGGACTACTAGCAAGGGAGTTCTTC. It encodes CASSSGLLAREFF.